This is a list of T cell receptor beta chains from one sample in a study of cytomegalovirus exposure and HLA in healthy donors. Some clones are missing from TCRdb's copy, which holds only in-frame ones; the method was immunoSEQ multiplex PCR. The sample holds 100,000 or so clones, around 72% seen once. The sequenced material came from PBMCs. The receptors stem from a middle-aged man in good health and CMV-seronegative. Each CDR3 is given with its conserved first and last residue. Each record gives: J gene, V gene, D gene, clone size, CDR3 protein, CDR3 DNA. D genes are given only for firm matches. Size is omitted from some rows. Given values are once, few, many or a class for expanded clones.

J: TRBJ2-7
V: TRBV28
D: TRBD2
size: .
CDR3: CASRWGGPYEQYF
DNA: TGTGCCTCACGGTGGGGGGGACCCTACGAGCAGTACTTC

J: TRBJ2-3
V: TRBV7-9
D: TRBD2
size: few
CDR3: CASRPLKRGSTDTQYF
DNA: TGTGCCAGCAGGCCACTCAAGCGGGGGAGCACAGATACGCAGTATTTT

J: TRBJ2-2
V: TRBV4-1
D: .
size: .
CDR3: CASSQVAFMRELFF
DNA: TGCGCCAGCAGCCAAGTAGCGTTTATGCGGGAGCTGTTTTTT

J: TRBJ2-3
V: TRBV5-1
D: .
size: .
CDR3: CASSLAPSTDTQYF
DNA: TGCGCCAGCAGCTTGGCCCCGAGCACAGATACGCAGTATTTT

J: TRBJ2-7
V: TRBV6-5
D: TRBD1
size: .
CDR3: CASSSAPRGSISEQYF
DNA: TGTGCCAGCAGTTCCGCACCCAGGGGGAGTATTTCCGAGCAGTACTTC

J: TRBJ2-3
V: TRBV9
D: TRBD1
size: .
CDR3: CASSSTGASTDTQYF
DNA: TGTGCCAGCAGCTCTACAGGGGCTAGCACAGATACGCAGTATTTT

J: TRBJ1-1
V: TRBV25-1
D: .
size: .
CDR3: CASQVPGRYGSEAFF
DNA: TGTGCCAGCCAAGTTCCGGGGAGATATGGGTCTGAAGCTTTCTTT

J: TRBJ1-2
V: TRBV28
D: TRBD1
size: few
CDR3: CASSQGQGYGYTF
DNA: TGTGCCAGCAGCCAAGGACAGGGGTATGGCTACACCTTC

J: TRBJ2-2
V: TRBV2
D: .
size: .
CDR3: CASKDSENTGELFF
DNA: TGTGCCAGCAAGGACAGTGAGAACACCGGGGAGCTGTTTTTT

J: TRBJ1-1
V: TRBV6-5
D: .
size: .
CDR3: CAASAGVRTEAFF
DNA: TGTGCCGCAAGTGCGGGGGTTAGGACTGAAGCTTTCTTT

J: TRBJ2-1
V: TRBV7-9
D: TRBD2
size: .
CDR3: CASSSSSGGAQFF
DNA: TGTGCCAGCAGCTCAAGTAGCGGGGGGGCCCAGTTCTTC

J: TRBJ1-2
V: TRBV23-1
D: .
size: .
CDR3: CARPPARRGRPWGYGYTF
DNA: TGCGCCAGACCTCCCGCGAGGCGGGGACGGCCCTGGGGCTATGGCTACACCTTC

J: TRBJ2-3
V: TRBV6-5
D: TRBD2
size: once
CDR3: CASSGTSPDTQYF
DNA: TGTGCCAGCAGCGGGACTAGTCCAGATACGCAGTATTTT

J: TRBJ2-1
V: TRBV15
D: TRBD1
size: .
CDR3: CATSRDRLDRTYNEQFF
DNA: TGTGCCACCAGCAGAGATCGGTTGGACAGGACCTACAATGAGCAGTTCTTC

J: TRBJ2-5
V: TRBV18
D: .
size: .
CDR3: CASSPVVGRGTQYF
DNA: TGTGCCAGCTCACCGGTCGTAGGGCGGGGGACCCAGTACTTC

J: TRBJ2-5
V: TRBV12-5
D: TRBD2
size: few
CDR3: CASGLVRAGGPGETQYF
DNA: TGTGCTAGTGGTTTGGTACGAGCGGGGGGGCCCGGGGAGACCCAGTACTTC

J: TRBJ1-4
V: TRBV5-8
D: .
size: .
CDR3: CASSGDGRKLFF
DNA: TGTGCCAGCAGCGGTGACGGGAGAAAACTGTTTTTT

J: TRBJ2-3
V: TRBV7-2
D: .
size: .
CDR3: CASTLTGVMIDTQYF
DNA: TGTGCCAGCACCCTTACGGGGGTTATGATTGATACGCAGTATTTT

J: TRBJ2-2
V: TRBV7-8
D: TRBD1
size: .
CDR3: CASSPTGGSGELFF
DNA: TGTGCCAGCAGCCCGACAGGGGGATCCGGGGAGCTGTTTTTT

J: TRBJ2-5
V: TRBV5-1
D: TRBD2
size: few
CDR3: CASSLGAAGEETQYF
DNA: TGCGCCAGCAGCTTGGGTGCAGCGGGAGAAGAGACCCAGTACTTC

J: TRBJ1-6
V: TRBV28
D: .
size: .
CDR3: CASSLYRSPLHF
DNA: TGTGCCAGCAGTTTGTACCGGTCACCCCTCCACTTT

J: TRBJ2-5
V: TRBV7-2
D: .
size: .
CDR3: CASSGGRQETQYF
DNA: TGTGCCAGCAGCGGGGGGAGGCAAGAGACCCAGTACTTC

J: TRBJ2-3
V: TRBV5-6
D: .
size: .
CDR3: CASSLWGADTQYF
DNA: TGTGCCAGCAGCTTGTGGGGGGCAGATACGCAGTATTTT

J: TRBJ2-2
V: TRBV29-1
D: TRBD1
size: .
CDR3: CSAVLDRVGTGELFF
DNA: TGCAGCGCGGTGCTCGACAGGGTTGGCACCGGGGAGCTGTTTTTT

J: TRBJ1-3
V: TRBV5-1
D: .
size: .
CDR3: CASSQSGGNSGNTIYF
DNA: TGCGCCAGCAGCCAATCGGGGGGGAACTCTGGAAACACCATATATTTT

J: TRBJ1-1
V: TRBV5-5
D: .
size: .
CDR3: CASSQDTHGEAFF
DNA: TGTGCCAGCAGCCAAGACACCCACGGAGAAGCTTTCTTT